The next 11 T cell receptor beta chains were all read from a single sample in a study of regulatory dendritic cells for organ transplantation. TCRdb keeps only in-frame clones here, not all; method: immunoSEQ multiplex PCR. The sample includes more than 5,000 clones, roughly 74% seen only once; the top ten take 15% to 20%. Their antigen targets remain unknown. Sorted subsets were CFSE-labeled and cultured around five days with allogeneic dendritic cells. The sample comprised memory CD8+ T cells from blood cultured with regulatory dendritic cells. Subset indicated: CD45RO+ memory T cells. All receptors derive from a human donor in good health.

V is TRBV7-9 and J is TRBJ1-2; 10 positions match TRBD1. Trimming removed 5 bases from V and 8 bases from J; junction bases left unmatched: 14. CDR3 length: 16 amino acids. CDR1 and CDR2 (germline): SEHNR, FQNEAQ (reference sequence). CDR3 coding DNA: TGTGCCAGCAGCACAACCCGACAGGGGGCGATGGGAGGCTACACCTTC. Translation: CASSTTRQGAMGGYTF. The whole variable domain, filled in from reference TRBV7-9 and TRBJ1-2, reads DTGVSQNPRHKITKRGQNVTFRCDPISEHNRLYWYRQTLGQGPEFLTYFQNEAQLEKSRLLSDRFSAERPKGSFSTLEIQRTEQGDSAMYLCASSTTRQGAMGGYTFGSGTRLTVV.

The rearrangement joins TRBV16 to TRBJ2-7, with D tentatively TRBD1 or TRBD2 (5 bases each). The CDR3 is 14 amino acids. Germline CDR1 KGHSY, CDR2 FQNENV. Trimming shortened V by 2 bases and J by 2 bases, and 10 bases separated the two germline ends. For the CDR3, the DNA is TGTGCCAGCAGCCAAGGGACGGTGACCTACGAGCAGTACTTC. Amino acids: CASSQGTVTYEQYF.

The rearrangement links TRBV7-8 to TRBJ1-5; 7 nucleotides match TRBD1. V dropped 4 bases and J dropped 2; count of bases not matched to a gene: 8. The CDR3 has 16 amino acids. The germline CDR1 and CDR2 sequences are SGHVS and FQNEAQ. The CDR3 loop is CASSSGTAVRNQPQHF. The CDR3 nucleotides are TGTGCCAGCAGCTCGGGGACAGCCGTGCGCAATCAGCCCCAGCATTTT.

The chain employs TRBV30 and TRBJ2-7; D is perhaps TRBD2 (6 bases). The ends were cut back, 0 bases at V and 6 bases at J, with 9 bases in the middle. From germline, CDR1 is GTSNPN and CDR2 SVGIG (reference sequence). The CDR3 runs to 12 residues. The CDR3 DNA sequence: TGTGCCTGGAGTGTGAATAGCGGCGAGCAGTACTTC. It is translated as CAWSVNSGEQYF.

A few counts support this clone. The chain recombines TRBV10-3 with TRBJ2-2, with D possibly matching TRBD1 (5 bases). Germline assignment: CDR1 ENHRY and CDR2 SYGVKD. The V gene lost 5 bases and the J gene lost 0 bases, with 13 bases spanning the gap. The CDR3 runs 16 residues. DNA of the CDR3: TGTGCCATCAGTTCTCTCAGGGAACCGAACACCGGGGAGCTGTTTTTT. Translation gives CAISSLREPNTGELFF.

The gene calls are TRBV4-2 and TRBJ2-3, with TRBD2 matching over 9 bases. V shed 4 bases and J 0 bases; nucleotides not matched to a gene: 11. The V gene's germline CDR1 is LGHNA and CDR2 YNFKEQ. This CDR3 has 18 amino acids. The CDR3: CASSPEISGSPSTDTQYF. CDR3 bases: TGTGCCAGCAGCCCTGAGATTAGCGGGAGCCCGAGCACAGATACGCAGTATTTT.

The V gene is TRBV4-3, the J gene TRBJ1-6; TRBD1 matches 7 bases. The CDR3 runs to 14 residues. V lost 4 bases, J lost 9 bases, and 6 bases stayed unmatched. CDR1 and CDR2 from the germline V gene are LGHNA and YSLEER. Here the CDR3 reads CASSPTGDSSPLHF. CDR3 DNA: TGCGCCAGCAGCCCAACAGGGGATTCTTCACCCCTCCACTTT.

The J gene is TRBJ2-7, the V gene TRBV15; 8 nucleotides align to TRBD1. The CDR3 loop spans 15 amino acids. J gave up 4 bases and V 0 bases, and 5 bases lay outside the gene matches. Germline V lookup: CDR1 LNHNV, CDR2 YYDKDF (reference sequence). CDR3 nucleotides: TGTGCCACCAGCAGAGATACGGGACAGGCGTACGAGCAGTACTTC. Amino acid sequence: CATSRDTGQAYEQYF.

The rearrangement joins TRBV19 to TRBJ1-5, with TRBD1 as a possible D gene (5 bases). This CDR3 is 13 amino acids long. CDR1 is LNHDA and CDR2 is SQIVND in the germline V gene (reference sequence). The ends were cut back, 6 bases at V and 3 bases at J, with 9 bases in the middle. This CDR3 reads CASRTEHNQPQHF. The CDR3 bases are TGTGCCAGTAGGACAGAACACAATCAGCCCCAGCATTTT.

In this sample, this clone turned up a few times. V gene TRBV7-9 combines with J gene TRBJ2-7, with 9 bases matching TRBD1. With 5 bases clipped from V and 5 bases from J, the junction kept 13 bases outside the gene matches. Germline CDR1 SEHNR, CDR2 FQNEAQ (reference sequence). This CDR3 has 16 residues. The CDR3 loop is CASSADRGDRADEQYF. CDR3 DNA: TGTGCCAGCAGCGCAGATCGCGGGGACAGGGCGGACGAGCAGTACTTC.

This rearrangement joins TRBV28 to TRBJ2-7; D is unresolved. The CDR3 sequence is 14 residues long. Between the trimmed V and J ends, which lost 2 bases and 5 bases, there was a span of 13 bases. CDR1 and CDR2 from the germline V gene are MDHEN and SYDVKM. In DNA form, the CDR3 reads TGTGCCAGCAGTTTAGATCTCCCCTGGGACGAGCAGTACTTC. It specifies CASSLDLPWDEQYF.